This T cell receptor beta chain was recovered during a study of blood T cell repertoires in COVID-19. About the research overall: There were acute and convalescent COVID-19 samples, and they came from the United States, Italy and Spain. Sample material is recorded as cDNA or gDNA derived from T cells, B-cell-depleted T cells, or PBMCs.

Original processing methods: Estimation of nucleated cell counts was performed using reference gene primer amplification. The repertoire was sequenced with immunoSEQ multiplex PCR; TCRdb's copy has only in-frame clones and lacks some. V and J calls plus clone size are reproduced from that table; the DNA served to infer D and trimming. The sample yields approximately 73,000 clones, roughly nine tenths seen once. The germline V gene has CDR1 SGHNT and CDR2 YYREEE (reference sequence). The germline V and J ends were trimmed by 3 bases and 1 base, with 11 bases remaining between them. The CDR3 has 14 amino acids.

The sequencing input was peripheral blood. This TCR was sampled from a woman aged 55-69 years with acute or convalescent COVID-19. The chain uses TRBV5-4 and TRBJ2-7; weak D call: TRBD1 (6 bases). CDR3 loop: CASSYGTNSYEQYF. The CDR3 DNA reads TGTGCCAGCAGCTACGGGACAAATTCCTACGAGCAGTACTTC. Complete variable domain (other parts from reference TRBV5-4 and TRBJ2-7): ETGVTQSPTHLIKTRGQQVTLRCSSQSGHNTVSWYQQALGQGPQFIFQYYREEENGRGNFPPRFSGLQFPNYSSELNVNALELDDSALYLCASSYGTNSYEQYFGPGTRLTVT.